The clone carrying this TCR beta chain came up a few times. The sample belongs to a study of T cells in Graves' hyperthyroidism and ophthalmopathy. CDR3 size: 15 residues. Germline CDR1 and CDR2: MNHEY and SVGEGT. With 4 bases clipped from V and 7 bases from J, the junction kept 10 bases outside the gene matches. RNA transcripts were the template for amplifying TCR beta CDR3 regions. HTBI primers were the set used in a first-round RT-PCR of the TCR CDR3. TCRdb re-derived calls from the multiplex PCR reads in MiXCR, one entry per CDR3 protein. The data hold about 710,000 distinct CDR3 sequences, with about 16% observed a single time.

The clonotype comes from a man aged 18 to 30 with Graves' hyperthyroidism. Sequenced sample: blood. The rearrangement uses TRBV6-2 or TRBV6-3 and TRBJ2-3; TRBD2 agrees at 8 bases. In DNA, the CDR3 is TGTGCCAGCAGTTCGAGCGGGAGTAGTATGAATACGCAGTATTTT. It is translated as CASSSSGSSMNTQYF.